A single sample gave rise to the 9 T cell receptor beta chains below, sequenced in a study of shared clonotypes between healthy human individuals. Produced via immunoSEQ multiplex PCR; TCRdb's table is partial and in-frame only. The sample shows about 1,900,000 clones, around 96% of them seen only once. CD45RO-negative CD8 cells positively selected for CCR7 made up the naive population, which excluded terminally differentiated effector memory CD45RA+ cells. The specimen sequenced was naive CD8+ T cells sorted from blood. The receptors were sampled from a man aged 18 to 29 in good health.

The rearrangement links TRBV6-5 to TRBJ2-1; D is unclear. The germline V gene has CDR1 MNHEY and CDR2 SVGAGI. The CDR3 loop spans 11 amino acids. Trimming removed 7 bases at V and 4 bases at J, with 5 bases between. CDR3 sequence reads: CASMGYNEQFF. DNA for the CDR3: TGTGCCAGCATGGGTTACAATGAGCAGTTCTTC.

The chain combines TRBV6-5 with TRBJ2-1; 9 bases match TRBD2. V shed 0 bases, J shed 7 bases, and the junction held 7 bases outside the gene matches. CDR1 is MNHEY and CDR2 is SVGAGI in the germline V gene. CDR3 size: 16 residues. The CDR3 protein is CASSYSYGTSINEQFF. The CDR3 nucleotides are TGTGCCAGCAGTTACTCGTACGGGACTAGCATAAATGAGCAGTTCTTC.

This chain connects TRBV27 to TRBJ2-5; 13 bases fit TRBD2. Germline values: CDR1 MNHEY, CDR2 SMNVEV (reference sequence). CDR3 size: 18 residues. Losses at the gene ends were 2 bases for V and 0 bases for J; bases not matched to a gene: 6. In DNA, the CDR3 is TGTGCCAGCAGTTTAGTTGGACTAGCGGGGGAGTACCAAGAGACCCAGTACTTC. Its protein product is CASSLVGLAGEYQETQYF.

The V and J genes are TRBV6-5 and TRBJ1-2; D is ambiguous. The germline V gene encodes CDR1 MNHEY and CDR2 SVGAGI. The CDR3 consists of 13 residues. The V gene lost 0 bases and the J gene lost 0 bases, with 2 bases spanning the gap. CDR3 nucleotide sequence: TGTGCCAGCAGTTACTCCCCTAACTATGGCTACACCTTC. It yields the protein CASSYSPNYGYTF.

CDR3 DNA: TGTGCCAGCAGCGTAGGCGGGGGGCATGTAGAGACCCAGTACTTC. The encoded protein is CASSVGGGHVETQYF. This chain connects TRBV9 to TRBJ2-5; 8 bases line up with TRBD2. The CDR3 is 15 amino acids. The germline gives CDR1 SGDLS, CDR2 YYNGEE. V trimming: 0 bases; J trimming: 4 bases; junction bases outside the gene matches: 5.

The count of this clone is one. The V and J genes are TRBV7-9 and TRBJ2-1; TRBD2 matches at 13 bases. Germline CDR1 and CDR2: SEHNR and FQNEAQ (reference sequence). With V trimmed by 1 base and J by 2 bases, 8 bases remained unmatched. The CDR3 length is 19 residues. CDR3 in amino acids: CASSLVRTSGSGAYNEQFF. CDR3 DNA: TGTGCCAGCAGCTTAGTAAGGACTAGCGGGAGTGGGGCCTACAATGAGCAGTTCTTC.

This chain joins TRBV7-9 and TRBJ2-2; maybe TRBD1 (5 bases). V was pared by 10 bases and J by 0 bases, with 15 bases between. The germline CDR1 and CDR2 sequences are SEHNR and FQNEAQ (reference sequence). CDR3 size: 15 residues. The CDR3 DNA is TGTGCCATCTTCGTCAGACAGCCGAACACCGGGGAGCTGTTTTTT. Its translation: CAIFVRQPNTGELFF.

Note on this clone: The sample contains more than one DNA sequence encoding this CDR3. The CDR3 nucleotides are TGTGCCTGGAGTCGGGGAGGCACAGATACGCAGTATTTT. Translated: CAWSRGGTDTQYF. The chain couples TRBV30 to TRBJ2-3, with D perhaps matching TRBD2 (5 bases). The germline CDR1 and CDR2 sequences are GTSNPN and SVGIG (reference sequence). The V end was cut by 2 bases, the J end by 1 base, with 7 bases between. This CDR3 comprises 13 residues.

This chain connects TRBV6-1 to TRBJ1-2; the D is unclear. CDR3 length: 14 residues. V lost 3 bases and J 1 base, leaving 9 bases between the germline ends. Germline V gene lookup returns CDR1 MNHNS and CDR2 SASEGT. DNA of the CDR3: TGTGCCAGCAGTGACAGTGTCTTTAACTATGGCTACACCTTC. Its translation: CASSDSVFNYGYTF.